Shown below are 17 T cell receptor beta chains from a single sample sequenced in a study of brain metastases from non-small cell lung cancer. TCRdb keeps only in-frame clones here, not all; method: immunoSEQ multiplex PCR. The sample records 15,000 or so clones, over 80% being singletons. Specimen: primary lung tumor tissue. All receptors derive from a donor at least 40 years old with non-small cell lung cancer.

The chain uses TRBV7-3 and TRBJ2-3; tentative D call: TRBD1 (6 bases). Trimming removed 7 bases from V and 0 bases from J, with 17 bases in between. The CDR3 has 16 residues. Germline V gene lookup returns CDR1 SGHTA and CDR2 FQGTGA. The DNA for the CDR3 is TGTGCCAGCAACTCTCAGGGGCTGGCTAGCACAGATACGCAGTATTTT. Protein sequence: CASNSQGLASTDTQYF.

The gene calls are TRBV5-8 and TRBJ1-1; 11 nucleotides agree with TRBD1. This CDR3 is built from 14 residues. Per the germline V gene, CDR1 is SGHTS and CDR2 is YDEGEE. With 4 bases clipped from V and 3 bases from J, the junction kept 2 bases outside the gene matches. The CDR3 protein is CASSGDRGYTEAFF. The CDR3 DNA reads TGTGCCAGCAGCGGGGACAGGGGGTACACTGAAGCTTTCTTT.

This clone showed up just once. The chain carries TRBV7-9 and TRBJ1-1, with D possibly TRBD1 on 6 matching bases. This CDR3 spans 14 amino acids. V was trimmed by 1 base and J by 2 bases, leaving 8 bases between them. CDR1 SEHNR and CDR2 FQNEAQ come from the germline V gene (reference sequence). The CDR3 sequence: CASSLEGQNTEAFF. For the CDR3, the DNA is TGTGCCAGCAGCTTAGAGGGACAAAACACTGAAGCTTTCTTT.

The CDR3 DNA reads as TGTGCCAGCAGCCCTCGCGAGTTCTACAATGAGCAGTTCTTC. As protein: CASSPREFYNEQFF. V is TRBV11-1 and J is TRBJ2-1; D is ambiguous. V was clipped by 5 bases and J by 3 bases, with 11 bases between them. Germline assignment: CDR1 SGHAT and CDR2 FQDESV (reference sequence). CDR3 length: 14 residues.

The chain recombines TRBV29-1 with TRBJ2-5; 9 positions agree with TRBD1. CDR1 SQVTM and CDR2 ANQGSEA come from the germline V gene. This CDR3 is 13 amino acids long. The junction had 6 bases not matched to a gene; V was cut back by 5 bases and J by 5 bases. This chain's CDR3 is CSVTQGARETQYF. DNA for the CDR3: TGCAGCGTTACACAGGGGGCACGGGAGACCCAGTACTTC.

This clone was seen once. Other DNA sequences in this sample translate to the same CDR3. The chain is built from TRBV5-1 and TRBJ1-1, with D unresolved. Between the trimmed V and J ends, which lost 2 bases and 2 bases, there was a span of 10 bases. This CDR3 contains 14 residues. CDR1 is SGHRS and CDR2 is YFSETQ in the germline V gene. The CDR3 coding sequence is TGCGCCAGCAGCTTAAGGGATACAAACACTGAAGCTTTCTTT. This gives the protein CASSLRDTNTEAFF.

The chain couples TRBV28 to TRBJ1-4, with D unclear. Germline loops: CDR1 MDHEN, CDR2 SYDVKM. The V and J ends lost 5 bases and 7 bases respectively, with 23 bases between them. The CDR3 totals 17 residues. The DNA of the CDR3 is TGTGCCAGCAGTCCAATGGGCCCCAAGGGAAGAGGTGAAAAACTGTTTTTT. Translated, it gives CASSPMGPKGRGEKLFF. Together with reference TRBV28 and TRBJ1-4, the CDR3 gives the full variable domain: DVKVTQSSRYLVKRTGEKVFLECVQDMDHENMFWYRQDPGLGLRLIYFSYDVKMKEKGDIPEGYSVSREKKERFSLILESASTNQTSMYLCASSPMGPKGRGEKLFFGSGTQLSVL.

DNA for the CDR3: TGTGCCAGCAGCTATCCTTCGGGGCTCAGTTACGAGCAGTACTTC. Translating it yields CASSYPSGLSYEQYF. The V and J genes are TRBV9 and TRBJ2-7; D possibly uses TRBD1 or TRBD2 (5 bases each). This CDR3 has 15 amino acids. In germline, CDR1 is SGDLS, CDR2 YYNGEE. V shed 4 bases and J shed 4 bases, with 18 bases lying between them.

This clone is categorized as medium-sized. The chain joins TRBV7-6 to TRBJ1-5; maybe TRBD1 (5 bases). Trimming left V 2 bases short and J 4 bases short, with 18 bases between. Germline-derived CDR1 and CDR2 are SGHVS and FNYEAQ. This CDR3 comprises 17 residues. CDR3 sequence: CASSLTGRGTRNQPQHF. The CDR3 region has the DNA TGTGCCAGCAGCTTAACGGGGAGGGGAACTAGGAATCAGCCCCAGCATTTT.

In regard to this clone: At the DNA level, this CDR3 is encoded by other sequences in the same sample as well. This chain joins TRBV6-5 and TRBJ2-3; weak D call: TRBD2 (5 bases). The V gene lost 0 bases and the J gene lost 2 bases, with 12 bases spanning the gap. CDR1 is MNHEY, CDR2 SVGAGI, per germline. This CDR3 contains 16 residues. The CDR3 DNA reads as TGTGCCAGCAGTTACTCGCCTAGCAGCACCACAGATACGCAGTATTTT. Encoded protein: CASSYSPSSTTDTQYF.

The V and J genes are TRBV2 and TRBJ1-2; D uncertain. CDR3 length: 15 amino acids. CDR1 is SNHLY and CDR2 is FYNNEI in the germline V gene. With 7 bases removed from V and 0 bases from J, the gap between germline ends came to 15 bases. CDR3 nucleotides: TGTGCCAGCACCCTGGAGGGCGCAGCTAACTATGGCTACACCTTC. Translated: CASTLEGAANYGYTF.

V gene TRBV9 combines with J gene TRBJ2-7; D might be TRBD2 (5 bases). V lost 3 bases to trimming and J lost 3 bases, with 10 bases between them. The CDR3 extends over 13 amino acids. The germline V gene encodes CDR1 SGDLS and CDR2 YYNGEE. CDR3 residues: CASSGVGSYEQYF. Written as DNA, the CDR3 is TGTGCCAGCAGCGGAGTAGGGAGCTACGAGCAGTACTTC.

The chain employs TRBV2 and TRBJ2-3, with 9 bases fitting TRBD2. Unmatched junction bases numbered 6, after V lost 6 bases and J lost 2 bases. This CDR3 has 15 residues. Germline V gene data show CDR1 as SNHLY and CDR2 as FYNNEI. The CDR3 spells CASRGSGGPTDTQYF. Written as DNA, the CDR3 is TGTGCCAGCAGGGGTAGCGGGGGACCCACAGATACGCAGTATTTT.

The chain combines TRBV19 with TRBJ1-2; TRBD1 matches 8 bases. Germline CDR1 and CDR2: LNHDA and SQIVND (reference sequence). Losses at the gene ends were 7 bases for V and 8 bases for J; bases not matched to a gene: 12. CDR3 length: 14 amino acids. CDR3 sequence: CASTYGQGWSGYTF. CDR3 DNA sequence: TGTGCCAGTACATACGGACAGGGATGGAGCGGCTACACCTTC.

V gene TRBV6-1 combines with J gene TRBJ1-2; TRBD1 might be the D (5 bases). Trimming shortened V by 4 bases and J by 1 base, and 16 bases separated the two germline ends. The CDR3 totals 16 residues. CDR1 and CDR2 from the germline V gene are MNHNS and SASEGT. The CDR3 sequence is CASSGTDRPLNYGYTF. DNA for the CDR3: TGTGCCAGCAGTGGGACCGACAGACCCCTTAACTATGGCTACACCTTC.

This sequence joins TRBV12-5 and TRBJ2-3; the D is unclear. The V gene's germline CDR1 is LGHNT and CDR2 FRNRAP. Trimming stripped 2 bases from V and 2 bases from J, with 8 bases between. The length of the CDR3 is 14 residues. The CDR3 nucleotides are TGTGCTAGTGGTTTGATGAGTCCCACAGATACGCAGTATTTT. Translating it yields CASGLMSPTDTQYF.

This clone showed up just once. This chain uses TRBV9 with TRBJ1-1, with D perhaps matching TRBD1 (5 bases). Germline-derived CDR1 and CDR2 are SGDLS and YYNGEE. The CDR3 sequence is 15 residues long. The V and J ends lost 3 bases and 1 base respectively, with 13 bases between them. The CDR3: CASSALQVPNTEAFF. The CDR3 region has the DNA TGTGCCAGCAGCGCCTTACAGGTACCGAACACTGAAGCTTTCTTT.